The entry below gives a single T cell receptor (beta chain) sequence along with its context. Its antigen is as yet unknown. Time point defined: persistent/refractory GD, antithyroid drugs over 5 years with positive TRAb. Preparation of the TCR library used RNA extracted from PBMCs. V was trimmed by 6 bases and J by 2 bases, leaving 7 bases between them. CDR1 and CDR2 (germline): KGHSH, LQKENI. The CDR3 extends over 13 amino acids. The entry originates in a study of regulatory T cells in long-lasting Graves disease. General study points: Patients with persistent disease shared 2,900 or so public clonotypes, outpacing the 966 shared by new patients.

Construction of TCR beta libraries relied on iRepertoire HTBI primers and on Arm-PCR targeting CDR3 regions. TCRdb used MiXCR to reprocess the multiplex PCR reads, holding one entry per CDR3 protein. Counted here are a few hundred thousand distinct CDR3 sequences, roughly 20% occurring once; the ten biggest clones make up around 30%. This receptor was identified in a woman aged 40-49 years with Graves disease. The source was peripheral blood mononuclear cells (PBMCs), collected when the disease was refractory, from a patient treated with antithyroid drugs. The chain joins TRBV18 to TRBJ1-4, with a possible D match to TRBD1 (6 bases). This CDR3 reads CASSDSTNEKLFF. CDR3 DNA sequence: TGTGCCAGCTCGGACAGTACTAATGAAAAACTGTTTTTT. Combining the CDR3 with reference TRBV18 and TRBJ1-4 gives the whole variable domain NAGVMQNPRHLVRRRGQEARLRCSPMKGHSHVYWYRQLPEEGLKFMVYLQKENIIDESGMPKERFSAEFPKEGPSILRIQQVVRGDSAAYFCASSDSTNEKLFFGSGTQLSVL.